This entry lists 13 T cell receptor beta chains sequenced from one sample in a study of regulatory T cells in long-lasting Graves disease. Investigators prepared the TCR beta libraries by applying iRepertoire HTBI primers and Arm-PCR of CDR3 regions. TCRdb independently ran MiXCR on the multiplex PCR reads; one entry per CDR3 protein. The sample comprises roughly 360,000 distinct CDR3 sequences, about 23% of which are singletons, and 25% to 30% rests with the top ten. Time point indicated: persistent/refractory GD, antithyroid drugs over 5 years with positive TRAb. Generation of the TCR library employed RNA extracted from PBMCs. Sequenced here: peripheral blood mononuclear cells (PBMCs), sampled when the disease was refractory, from a patient treated with antithyroid drugs. The receptors shown here come from a woman in her thirties or forties with Graves disease.

The gene calls are TRBV3-1 and TRBJ2-3, with a weak D call TRBD2 (6 bases). V was clipped by 4 bases and J by 8 bases, with 13 bases between them. This CDR3 spans 13 amino acids. Germline V CDR1 and CDR2: LGHDT, YNNKEL (reference sequence). Here the CDR3 DNA reads TGTGCCAGCAGCCCCTGGACTACCCGTACGCAGTATTTT. Translated: CASSPWTTRTQYF.

Here the CDR3 DNA reads TGTGCCAGCAAGAGATTTGGGGGCACCGGGGAGCTGTTTTTT. Amino acid sequence: CASKRFGGTGELFF. This chain connects TRBV2 to TRBJ2-2, with D tentatively TRBD1 or TRBD2 (5 bases each). The CDR3 runs to 14 residues. Germline V gene sequence: CDR1 SNHLY, CDR2 FYNNEI. Trimming cost V 7 bases and J 4 bases, with 13 bases left between them. The variable domain in full, with the rest retrieved from reference TRBV2 and TRBJ2-2, is EPEVTQTPSHQVTQMGQEVILRCVPISNHLYFYWYRQILGQKVEFLVSFYNNEISEKSEIFDDQFSVERPDGSNFTLKIRSTKLEDSAMYFCASKRFGGTGELFFGEGSRLTVL.

This clonotype was detected a few times. The chain combines TRBV9 with TRBJ2-5, with TRBD2 matching 14 bases. The CDR3 covers 15 residues. Germline CDR1 and CDR2: SGDLS and YYNGEE. V lost 3 bases, J lost 5 bases, and 3 bases stayed unmatched. CDR3 sequence reads: CASSGTSGRFETQYF. CDR3 nucleotide sequence: TGTGCCAGCAGCGGGACTAGCGGGAGGTTTGAGACCCAGTACTTC.

The chain combines TRBV5-6 with TRBJ1-6; 8 bases match TRBD1. The CDR3 consists of 15 residues. Germline lookup yields CDR1 SGHDT and CDR2 YYEEEE. The V segment lost 3 bases and the J segment 13 bases; nucleotides outside the gene matches: 12. The CDR3 here is CASSYGRTGSVPLHF. The CDR3 region has the DNA TGTGCCAGCAGCTACGGGAGGACAGGGTCGGTCCCCCTCCACTTT.

The chain uses TRBV7-9 and TRBJ2-1; D ambiguous. This CDR3 spans 14 amino acids. Between the trimmed V and J ends, which lost 1 base and 6 bases, there was a span of 10 bases. The germline V gene encodes CDR1 SEHNR and CDR2 FQNEAQ (reference sequence). CDR3 DNA: TGTGCCAGCAGCTTAGTGTACAAGATCAATGAGCAGTTCTTC. Protein sequence: CASSLVYKINEQFF.

This clonotype was detected a few times. The rearrangement links TRBV6-9 to TRBJ1-3; D remains ambiguous. Germline lookup yields CDR1 MNHGY and CDR2 SVAAGI. This CDR3 region has 15 residues. V lost 3 bases and J lost 4, with 13 bases in between. In nucleotides, the CDR3 is TGTGCCAGCAGTTACGGGAGGGTTTCGGGAAACACCATATATTTT. Protein product: CASSYGRVSGNTIYF.

This clonotype was found many times. This rearrangement joins TRBV6-1 to TRBJ2-6; TRBD1 agrees at 7 bases. Trimming cost V 4 bases and J 2 bases; bases outside gene matches: 5. The germline gives CDR1 MNHNS, CDR2 SASEGT. The CDR3 totals 16 residues. CDR3 DNA: TGTGCCAGCAGTGGAGGGGGCGATGCTGGGGCCAACGTCCTGACTTTC. Translated: CASSGGGDAGANVLTF.

With regard to this clonotype: A read error may explain this, as a much larger clone is one base away. The V call is TRBV29-1, the J call TRBJ2-7; 7 bases align to TRBD2. Germline loops: CDR1 SQVTM, CDR2 ANQGSEA. The junction had 6 bases not matched to a gene; V was cut back by 4 bases and J by 6 bases. This CDR3 comprises 12 residues. This CDR3 reads CSVVSGGGEQYF. The CDR3 DNA is TGCAGCGTTGTATCGGGAGGAGGCGAGCAGTACTTC.

There are a few counts of this clonotype. The rearrangement joins TRBV6-2 or TRBV6-3 to TRBJ2-7; D is undetermined. Germline CDR1 MNHEY, CDR2 SVGEGT. This CDR3 has 15 amino acids. The germline V and J ends were trimmed by 8 bases and 4 bases, with 21 bases remaining between them. The CDR3 loop is CASGKGMPSWYEQYF. The CDR3 DNA reads TGTGCCAGCGGGAAAGGGATGCCGAGTTGGTACGAGCAGTACTTC.

The rearrangement links TRBV28 to TRBJ1-2; 8 nucleotides match TRBD1. This CDR3 is 15 amino acids long. In germline, CDR1 is MDHEN, CDR2 SYDVKM. Unmatched junction bases numbered 9, after V lost 5 bases and J lost 4 bases. The CDR3 here is CASSDDRGIGYGYTF. The DNA of the CDR3 is TGTGCCAGCAGTGATGACAGGGGTATTGGCTATGGCTACACCTTC.

This clonotype was counted many times. The chain carries TRBV29-1 and TRBJ1-4, with TRBD1 as a possible D gene (5 bases). The CDR3 contains 12 residues. The germline CDR1 and CDR2 sequences are SQVTM and ANQGSEA. Between the trimmed V and J ends, which lost 7 bases and 8 bases, there was a span of 14 bases. The CDR3 here is CSGSLGGEKLFF. The CDR3 DNA reads as TGCAGCGGATCCCTCGGGGGGGAAAAACTGTTTTTT.

This rearrangement joins TRBV20-1 to TRBJ2-1; 10 bases map to TRBD2. CDR1 is DFQATT and CDR2 is SNEGSKA in the germline V gene (reference sequence). The CDR3 consists of 16 residues. The J segment lost 1 base and the V segment lost 2 bases, leaving 5 bases of the junction unmatched. Written as DNA, the CDR3 is TGCAGTGCTAGACCCCGGACTAGCGGTTCCTACAATGAGCAGTTCTTC. It specifies CSARPRTSGSYNEQFF.

The chain is built from TRBV14 and TRBJ1-6; D remains unclear. Trimming removed 4 bases at V and 8 bases at J, with 15 bases between. The length of the CDR3 is 15 residues. Germline CDR1 reads SGHDN; CDR2 reads FVKESK. The CDR3 reads CASSLGGVRDSPLHF. The CDR3 DNA sequence: TGTGCCAGCAGCCTAGGTGGGGTTCGGGATTCACCCCTCCACTTT.